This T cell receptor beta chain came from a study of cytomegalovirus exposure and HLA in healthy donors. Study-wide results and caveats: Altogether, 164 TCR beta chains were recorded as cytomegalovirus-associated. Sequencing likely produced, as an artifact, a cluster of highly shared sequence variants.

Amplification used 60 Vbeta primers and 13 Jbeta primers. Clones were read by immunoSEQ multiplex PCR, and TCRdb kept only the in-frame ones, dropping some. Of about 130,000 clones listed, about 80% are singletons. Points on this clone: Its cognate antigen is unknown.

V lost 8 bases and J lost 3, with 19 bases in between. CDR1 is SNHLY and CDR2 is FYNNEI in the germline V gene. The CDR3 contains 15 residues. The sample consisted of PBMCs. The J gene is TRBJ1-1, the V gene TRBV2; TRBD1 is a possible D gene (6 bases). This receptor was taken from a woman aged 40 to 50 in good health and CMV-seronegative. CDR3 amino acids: CASGGAQGTDTEAFF. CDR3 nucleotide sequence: TGTGCCAGCGGGGGAGCACAGGGCACGGACACTGAAGCTTTCTTT.